The 21 T cell receptor beta chains in this list originate from one sample, sequenced in a study of blood T cell repertoires in COVID-19. Profiled with immunoSEQ multiplex PCR; TCRdb holds only in-frame clones, not every one. The sample lists about 35,000 clones; 87% were seen once. What was sequenced was peripheral blood. These receptors were obtained from a man at least 80 years old with active COVID-19.

The chain uses TRBV5-4 and TRBJ2-5; TRBD1 matches at 7 bases. The V segment lost 1 base and the J segment 5 bases; nucleotides outside the gene matches: 8. Germline-derived CDR1 and CDR2 are SGHNT and YYREEE (reference sequence). The CDR3 extends over 15 amino acids. The chain's CDR3 is CASSLPRQTGETQYF. The CDR3 nucleotides read TGTGCCAGCAGCTTGCCCCGACAGACAGGGGAGACCCAGTACTTC. Together with reference TRBV5-4 and TRBJ2-5, the CDR3 gives the full variable domain: ETGVTQSPTHLIKTRGQQVTLRCSSQSGHNTVSWYQQALGQGPQFIFQYYREEENGRGNFPPRFSGLQFPNYSSELNVNALELDDSALYLCASSLPRQTGETQYFGPGTRLLVL.

V gene TRBV27 combines with J gene TRBJ2-7, with D unresolved. The CDR3 has 15 amino acids. Per the germline V gene, CDR1 is MNHEY and CDR2 is SMNVEV (reference sequence). The V end was cut by 3 bases, the J end by 4 bases, with 16 bases between. In nucleotides, the CDR3 is TGTGCCAGCAGTTTCGGCGGCCAGCCCAAGTACGAGCAGTACTTC. Translated: CASSFGGQPKYEQYF.

V and J are TRBV9 and TRBJ2-2, with D possibly TRBD1 on 5 matching bases. Trimming shortened V by 0 bases and J by 4 bases, and 10 bases separated the two germline ends. This CDR3 contains 15 residues. Per the germline V gene, CDR1 is SGDLS and CDR2 is YYNGEE. CDR3 sequence (DNA): TGTGCCAGCAGCGTAGATGGGGCGGCCACCGGGGAGCTGTTTTTT. Protein: CASSVDGAATGELFF.

The rearrangement uses TRBV7-2 and TRBJ1-4, with 7 nucleotides matching TRBD1. CDR1 is SGHTA and CDR2 is FQGNSA in the germline V gene. The CDR3 runs 14 residues. Trimming removed 5 bases from V and 4 bases from J; junction bases left unmatched: 4. The CDR3 bases are TGTGCCAGCAGCCGGGACAGAAATAATGAAAAACTGTTTTTT. It yields the protein CASSRDRNNEKLFF. Using reference TRBV7-2 and TRBJ1-4 for the parts outside the CDR3, the full variable domain is GAGVSQSPSNKVTEKGKDVELRCDPISGHTALYWYRQSLGQGLEFLIYFQGNSAPDKSGLPSDRFSAERTGGSVSTLTIQRTQQEDSAVYLCASSRDRNNEKLFFGSGTQLSVL.

A single count supports this clone. The chain is built from TRBV5-1 and TRBJ2-5; D call uncertain. The CDR3 runs to 13 residues. V lost 0 bases and J lost 5, with 8 bases in between. Germline-derived CDR1 and CDR2 are SGHRS and YFSETQ. The CDR3 coding sequence is TGCGCCAGCAGCTTGGACACGGGTGAGACCCAGTACTTC. This sequence encodes CASSLDTGETQYF.

This chain joins TRBV18 and TRBJ2-5; the D gene is possibly TRBD2 (5 bases). V dropped 6 bases and J dropped 1 base, with 12 bases sitting between them. This CDR3 is 14 amino acids long. Per germline, CDR1 KGHSH and CDR2 LQKENI. CDR3 sequence reads: CASSLSGFQETQYF. DNA for the CDR3: TGTGCCAGCTCCCTTTCGGGATTCCAAGAGACCCAGTACTTC.

This clone has more than one count but fewer than ten. The CDR3 sequence is CASSQSRRGANEKLFF. CDR3 in DNA: TGCGCCAGCAGCCAATCCCGTCGGGGGGCTAATGAAAAACTGTTTTTT. This chain uses TRBV4-3 with TRBJ1-4, with a weak D call TRBD1 (5 bases). The V and J ends lost 2 bases and 3 bases respectively, with 13 bases between them. This CDR3 contains 16 residues. Germline V gene data show CDR1 as LGHNA and CDR2 as YSLEER.

V usage is TRBV5-8 and J usage is TRBJ2-3; a possible D gene is TRBD1 (5 bases). The CDR3 is 14 amino acids. Germline V gene sequence: CDR1 SGHTS, CDR2 YDEGEE. Trimming shortened V by 10 bases and J by 2 bases, and 17 bases separated the two germline ends. CDR3 region: CAHDPGPHTDTQYF. For the CDR3, the DNA is TGTGCCCACGACCCAGGGCCCCACACAGATACGCAGTATTTT.

This clone was counted a single time. The chain is built from TRBV5-1 and TRBJ2-3; possible D gene TRBD1, 6 bases. V shed 5 bases and J shed 2 bases, with 15 bases lying between them. Germline CDR1 reads SGHRS; CDR2 reads YFSETQ. This CDR3 comprises 15 residues. CDR3 coding DNA: TGCGCCAGCAGGAAGGGGGACACCACCACAGATACGCAGTATTTT. Its protein product is CASRKGDTTTDTQYF. Together with reference TRBV5-1 and TRBJ2-3, the CDR3 gives the full variable domain: KAGVTQTPRYLIKTRGQQVTLSCSPISGHRSVSWYQQTPGQGLQFLFEYFSETQRNKGNFPGRFSGRQFSNSRSEMNVSTLELGDSALYLCASRKGDTTTDTQYFGPGTRLTVL.

V is TRBV10-3 and J is TRBJ2-7; 9 bases are a match to TRBD1. This CDR3 is built from 13 residues. The V segment lost 6 bases and the J segment 2 bases; nucleotides outside the gene matches: 2. CDR1 ENHRY and CDR2 SYGVKD come from the germline V gene. The CDR3 loop is CAIRGTGPYEQYF. CDR3 nucleotides: TGTGCCATCAGGGGGACAGGGCCCTACGAGCAGTACTTC.

This clone appeared a few times. V and J are TRBV7-2 and TRBJ2-2; D possibly corresponds to TRBD2 (5 bases). This CDR3 region has 18 residues. V lost 1 base, J lost 0 bases, and 15 bases lay in between. Germline lookup yields CDR1 SGHTA and CDR2 FQGNSA. Written as DNA, the CDR3 is TGTGCCAGCAGCTTAGACCACCCCTGGCGGGCGAACACCGGGGAGCTGTTTTTT. This gives the protein CASSLDHPWRANTGELFF.

This chain joins TRBV4-3 and TRBJ2-1; D is possibly TRBD2 (5 bases). The V gene's germline CDR1 is LGHNA and CDR2 YSLEER. The CDR3 contains 18 residues. V lost 0 bases and J lost 4, with 19 bases in between. The CDR3 spells CASSQESKRSKGYNEQFF. The CDR3 coding sequence is TGCGCCAGCAGCCAAGAGAGTAAGCGGTCGAAAGGGTACAATGAGCAGTTCTTC.

Remarks on this clone: One end of the junction does not line up with germline, which may come from a read error. The chain joins TRBV7-9 to TRBJ2-6; D is unclear. The CDR3 loop spans 15 amino acids. Germline lookup yields CDR1 SEHNR and CDR2 FQNEAQ (reference sequence). The CDR3 nucleotides are TGTGCCAGCAGCTTACGAGGATCTGGTGCCAACGTCCTGACTTTC. Translating it yields CASSLRGSGANVLTF. Combining the CDR3 with reference TRBV7-9 and TRBJ2-6 gives the whole variable domain DTGVSQNPRHKITKRGQNVTFRCDPISEHNRLYWYRQTLGQGPEFLTYFQNEAQLEKSRLLSDRFSAERPKGSFSTLEIQRTEQGDSAMYLCASSLRGSGANVLTFGAGSRLTVL.

In this sample, this clone turned up a few times. The chain joins TRBV7-2 to TRBJ2-7; 7 nucleotides agree with TRBD2. V was clipped by 5 bases and J by 2 bases; unmatched bases: 9. The CDR3 extends over 15 amino acids. Germline CDR1 SGHTA, CDR2 FQGNSA. The CDR3 bases are TGTGCCAGCAGCCCGTCTAGCGGACCTGCCTACGAGCAGTACTTC. Translating it yields CASSPSSGPAYEQYF. The full variable domain, rest sourced from reference TRBV7-2 and TRBJ2-7, is GAGVSQSPSNKVTEKGKDVELRCDPISGHTALYWYRQSLGQGLEFLIYFQGNSAPDKSGLPSDRFSAERTGGSVSTLTIQRTQQEDSAVYLCASSPSSGPAYEQYFGPGTRLTVT.

The chain carries TRBV10-2 and TRBJ1-5; tentatively, D is TRBD1 (6 bases). This CDR3 spans 17 amino acids. The germline CDR1 and CDR2 sequences are WSHSY and SAAADI. V dropped 2 bases and J dropped 6 bases, with 20 bases sitting between them. This CDR3 is CASSEARGVEGSQPQHF. CDR3 DNA: TGCGCCAGCAGTGAGGCCAGGGGAGTAGAAGGTAGTCAGCCCCAGCATTTT.

This sequence joins TRBV5-1 and TRBJ1-2; 9 positions match TRBD1. The CDR3 spans 14 residues. CDR1 is SGHRS, CDR2 YFSETQ, per germline. V shed 3 bases and J 8 bases; nucleotides not matched to a gene: 8. The CDR3 DNA sequence: TGCGCCAGCAGCTCAGAGGGACAGGGAGTCGGCTACACCTTC. Its protein product is CASSSEGQGVGYTF.

This rearrangement joins TRBV7-9 to TRBJ1-1; TRBD1 might be the D (6 bases). The germline V gene encodes CDR1 SEHNR and CDR2 FQNEAQ (reference sequence). The CDR3 runs 15 residues. Trimming shortened V by 4 bases and J by 4 bases, and 16 bases separated the two germline ends. Here the CDR3 DNA reads TGTGCCAGCAGCTCAAGTCTGGGGGCGACCACTGAAGCTTTCTTT. The encoded protein is CASSSSLGATTEAFF.

The chain combines TRBV5-1 with TRBJ2-1; TRBD2 matches at 10 bases. V shed 6 bases and J 9 bases; nucleotides not matched to a gene: 15. CDR3 size: 16 residues. Germline CDR1 is SGHRS and CDR2 is YFSETQ. Here the CDR3 DNA reads TGCGCCAGCATGGAGGTAGCGGGAGGAGCTCTGGGTGAGCAGTTCTTC. Its translation is CASMEVAGGALGEQFF.

The V call is TRBV18, the J call TRBJ2-1, with 10 positions matching TRBD1. The CDR3 has 15 amino acids. Germline CDR1 reads KGHSH; CDR2 reads LQKENI. With V trimmed by 5 bases and J by 3 bases, 4 bases remained unmatched. Here the CDR3 DNA reads TGTGCCAGCTCAAGACAGGGGGCGAGCTACAATGAGCAGTTCTTC. This translates into CASSRQGASYNEQFF. Using reference TRBV18 and TRBJ2-1 for the parts outside the CDR3, the full variable domain is NAGVMQNPRHLVRRRGQEARLRCSPMKGHSHVYWYRQLPEEGLKFMVYLQKENIIDESGMPKERFSAEFPKEGPSILRIQQVVRGDSAAYFCASSRQGASYNEQFFGPGTRLTVL.

The V and J genes are TRBV29-1 and TRBJ2-2; 11 nucleotides match TRBD2. After removal of 4 bases from V and 4 bases from J, the junction contained 2 bases not matched to a gene. The CDR3 consists of 14 residues. Germline CDR1 reads SQVTM; CDR2 reads ANQGSEA. CDR3 in amino acids: CSVGLAGPTGELFF. DNA of the CDR3: TGCAGCGTTGGACTAGCGGGACCCACCGGGGAGCTGTTTTTT.

The V gene is TRBV2, the J gene TRBJ1-5; the D gene is possibly TRBD1 (5 bases). Trimming cost V 4 bases and J 1 base, with 11 bases left between them. Germline V lookup: CDR1 SNHLY, CDR2 FYNNEI. This CDR3 has 15 amino acids. The CDR3 protein is CASSVQGVSNQPQHF. In DNA form, the CDR3 reads TGTGCCAGCAGTGTACAAGGGGTCAGCAATCAGCCCCAGCATTTT. The whole variable domain, remainder taken from reference TRBV2 and TRBJ1-5, is EPEVTQTPSHQVTQMGQEVILRCVPISNHLYFYWYRQILGQKVEFLVSFYNNEISEKSEIFDDQFSVERPDGSNFTLKIRSTKLEDSAMYFCASSVQGVSNQPQHFGDGTRLSIL.